The clone carrying this TCR beta chain is labeled medium-sized. This entry is derived from a study of HIV-infected patients and healthy controls. V dropped 1 base and J dropped 4 bases, with 3 bases sitting between them. There are 12 residues in the CDR3. Germline CDR1 reads MNHNS; CDR2 reads SASEGT. Reverse transcription used approximately 500 ng RNA and constant-region primers for alpha and beta. Alpha and beta chain libraries were made separately by chain-specific third strand synthesis with multiplexing indices. Each CDR3 protein is one row after TCRdb ran MiXCR on the 5' RACE reads. The sample lists more than 15,000 distinct CDR3 sequences, about 8.2% occurring once. All unsorted peripheral T cells were captured because whole blood was used without fractionation.

The receptor comes from an adult in good health. Input material: blood. V is TRBV6-1 and J is TRBJ2-3; D gene uncertain. The CDR3 protein is CASSEESDTQYF. DNA of the CDR3: TGTGCCAGCAGTGAAGAATCAGATACGCAGTATTTT.